This T cell receptor (beta chain) was sequenced during a study of post-analysis software for immune sequencing data. Study overall: Multiple sclerosis in the patients followed relapsing-remitting, secondary progressive and progressive-relapsing courses.

The library was made from cDNA and included unique molecular identifiers. TCRdb recomputed calls from the PCR reads with MiXCR, one row per CDR3 protein. The table has under 900,000 distinct CDR3 sequences, about 50% seen once; the top ten hold 4.6%. Concerning this clonotype itself: Antigen: not known.

Notes on the study in general: TRBV5-6, TRBV5-1 and TRBV20-1 were among four or five TRBV segments more frequent in patients than controls.

The CDR3 has 16 residues. The V segment lost 5 bases and the J segment 9 bases; nucleotides outside the gene matches: 10. The chain employs TRBV12-3 or TRBV12-4 and TRBJ2-1, with 13 bases lining up with TRBD2. The sample consisted of blood. The sequence derives from a girl under 18 with multiple sclerosis. CDR3 DNA sequence: TGTGCCAGCAGTCCGGCACTAGCGGGGGGGCTGGGTGAGCAGTTCTTC. Protein product: CASSPALAGGLGEQFF.